The 22 T cell receptor beta chains listed next were all sequenced from one sample in a study of regulatory T cells in long-lasting Graves disease. According to the study, TCR beta libraries were built with iRepertoire HTBI primers and CDR3-region Arm-PCR. TCRdb analysed the multiplex PCR reads with MiXCR anew, one entry per CDR3 protein. Seen here are some 450,000 distinct CDR3 sequences, about 17% observed once, and the top ten hold roughly 10%. The time point: newly diagnosed GD, antithyroid drugs for less than 3 months. Generation of the TCR library employed RNA extracted from PBMCs. The same sample was also studied in work on T cells in Graves' hyperthyroidism and ophthalmopathy.

The material sequenced was peripheral blood mononuclear cells (PBMCs), taken at new diagnosis, from a patient treated with antithyroid drugs. The receptor source for this set is a woman aged 25 to 39 with Graves disease.

This clonotype was detected ten times or more. The gene calls are TRBV11-2 and TRBJ2-7; 9 bases fit TRBD1. With V trimmed by 4 bases and J by 3 bases, 1 base remained unmatched. Germline V gives CDR1 SGHAT, CDR2 FQNNGV. The CDR3 is 13 residues long. The CDR3 spells CASSWDRVYEQYF. For the CDR3, the DNA is TGTGCCAGCAGCTGGGACAGGGTCTACGAGCAGTACTTC.

This clonotype appeared a single time. A much larger clone differs by one base, so this may be a read error. This sequence joins TRBV12-5 and TRBJ2-7; TRBD1 might be the D (6 bases). V shed 7 bases and J shed 4 bases, with 14 bases lying between them. CDR3 length: 13 residues. CDR1 is LGHNT, CDR2 FRNRAP, per germline. The CDR3 here is CASDPGTGYEQYF. The CDR3 DNA follows: TGTGCTAGTGATCCGGGCACAGGGTACGAGCAGTACTTC.

This clonotype turned up a few times. A much larger clone differs by one base, so this may be a read error. This rearrangement joins TRBV18 to TRBJ2-3; TRBD2 matches at 7 bases. The length of the CDR3 is 15 residues. Germline-derived CDR1 and CDR2 are KGHSH and LQKENI. The CDR3 region has the DNA TGTGCCAGCTCCCCCCGGGGGGACGCCTACAATGAGCAGTCCTTC. Protein sequence: CASSPRGDAYNEQSF.

The chain combines TRBV6-2 or TRBV6-3 with TRBJ2-5; 12 bases line up with TRBD2. The CDR3 has 15 amino acids. The germline V gene encodes CDR1 MNHEY and CDR2 SVGEGT. Trimming removed 5 bases from V and 7 bases from J; junction bases left unmatched: 8. CDR3: CASSDGTSGFRTQYF. DNA for the CDR3: TGTGCCAGCAGTGACGGGACTAGCGGGTTCCGGACCCAGTACTTC.

This clonotype was counted ten times or more. This chain uses TRBV5-8 with TRBJ1-4; no clear D gene. V lost 4 bases, J lost 4 bases, and 11 bases lay in between. Germline V gives CDR1 SGHTS, CDR2 YDEGEE. The CDR3 is 14 residues long. This chain's CDR3 is CASSRTVHNEKLFF. CDR3 DNA: TGTGCCAGCAGCCGGACGGTCCATAATGAAAAACTGTTTTTT. The variable domain in full, with the rest retrieved from reference TRBV5-8 and TRBJ1-4, is EAGVTQSPTHLIKTRGQQATLRCSPISGHTSVYWYQQALGLGLQFLLWYDEGEERNRGNFPPRFSGRQFPNYSSELNVNALELEDSALYLCASSRTVHNEKLFFGSGTQLSVL.

The sample holds a few counts of this clonotype. The gene calls are TRBV2 and TRBJ2-2, with 7 bases lining up with TRBD1. Per the germline V gene, CDR1 is SNHLY and CDR2 is FYNNEI. The CDR3 is made up of 13 amino acids. V lost 9 bases and J lost 4; bases outside the gene matches: 5. The CDR3 sequence is CASQGEFTGELFF. DNA for the CDR3: TGTGCCAGTCAGGGGGAATTCACCGGGGAGCTGTTTTTT.

Many counts were recorded for this clonotype. The chain employs TRBV30 and TRBJ1-3; D not certain. Trimming shortened V by 0 bases and J by 3 bases, and 0 bases separated the two germline ends. Germline V gene data show CDR1 as GTSNPN and CDR2 as SVGIG (reference sequence). This CDR3 has 11 amino acids. The CDR3 region is CAWSVGNTIYF. CDR3 coding DNA: TGTGCCTGGAGTGTTGGAAACACCATATATTTT.

Turning to this clonotype: A read error may be the cause here, since a much bigger clone is one base away. The CDR3: CSSRWSGGGQFF. As DNA, the CDR3 is TGCAGTTCTAGGTGGAGCGGCGGGGGGCAGTTCTTC. The chain is built from TRBV20-1 and TRBJ2-1; 7 nucleotides align to TRBD2. Germline loops: CDR1 DFQATT, CDR2 SNEGSKA (reference sequence). This CDR3 has 12 amino acids.

In its sample, this clonotype was seen many times. The V and J genes are TRBV12-3 or TRBV12-4 and TRBJ2-4, with 9 bases that match TRBD1. Losses at the gene ends were 6 bases for V and 0 bases for J; bases not matched to a gene: 6. The CDR3 covers 16 residues. The CDR3 DNA reads as TGTGCCAGCAGCCCGGGACAGGGACTAGCCAAAAACATTCAGTACTTC. Translation gives CASSPGQGLAKNIQYF.

Note on this clonotype: One base away lies a much larger clone, so this may be a sequencing read error. This chain joins TRBV7-2 and TRBJ2-5, with TRBD1 matching over 9 bases. The junction had 12 bases not matched to a gene; V was cut back by 11 bases and J by 5 bases. The germline gives CDR1 SGHTA, CDR2 FQGNSA. The CDR3 runs to 14 residues. This CDR3 is CAGTTTGGLETQYF. For the CDR3, the DNA is TGTGCCGGCACCACGACAGGGGGTCTTGAGACCCAGTACTTC.

This clonotype was observed many times. This rearrangement joins TRBV28 to TRBJ2-1, with TRBD2 matching over 11 bases. V lost 6 bases, J lost 6 bases, and 4 bases stayed unmatched. The CDR3 is 14 amino acids. Per the germline V gene, CDR1 is MDHEN and CDR2 is SYDVKM. The CDR3 loop is CASSSLAGVNEQFF. The CDR3, as DNA: TGTGCCAGCAGCTCACTAGCGGGAGTCAATGAGCAGTTCTTC. The full variable domain, in which reference TRBV28 and TRBJ2-1 provide the parts outside the CDR3, is DVKVTQSSRYLVKRTGEKVFLECVQDMDHENMFWYRQDPGLGLRLIYFSYDVKMKEKGDIPEGYSVSREKKERFSLILESASTNQTSMYLCASSSLAGVNEQFFGPGTRLTVL.

V is TRBV19 and J is TRBJ2-1; perhaps TRBD2 as D (6 bases). Trimming took 0 bases from V and 9 from J, leaving 21 bases between them. Germline V gene sequence: CDR1 LNHDA, CDR2 SQIVND (reference sequence). The CDR3 runs 17 residues. The CDR3 region is CASSIEWGSGSFSEQFF. The DNA for the CDR3 is TGTGCCAGTAGTATAGAGTGGGGTAGCGGTTCCTTTAGTGAGCAGTTCTTC. The full variable domain, completed using reference TRBV19 and TRBJ2-1, is DGGITQSPKYLFRKEGQNVTLSCEQNLNHDAMYWYRQDPGQGLRLIYYSQIVNDFQKGDIAEGYSVSREKKESFPLTVTSAQKNPTAFYLCASSIEWGSGSFSEQFFGPGTRLTVL.

This chain links TRBV12-3 or TRBV12-4 with TRBJ1-2; D is possibly TRBD1 (5 bases). Trimming shortened V by 7 bases and J by 7 bases, and 16 bases separated the two germline ends. The CDR3 totals 13 residues. The CDR3 region is CASTAPTASGYTF. The CDR3 DNA sequence: TGTGCCAGCACCGCCCCGACAGCTAGTGGCTACACCTTC.

The chain is built from TRBV2 and TRBJ2-2; maybe TRBD2 (6 bases). CDR3 size: 14 residues. V lost 8 bases and J lost 1, with 11 bases in between. Germline V gene data show CDR1 as SNHLY and CDR2 as FYNNEI. CDR3 bases: TGTGCCAGCGGAGGGGAAAGGAACACCGGGGAGCTGTTTTTT. It encodes CASGGERNTGELFF.

There are many counts of this clonotype. The chain recombines TRBV20-1 with TRBJ1-4, with a weak D call TRBD1 (6 bases). Deletions cut 1 base from V and 3 bases from J, with 6 bases between. The CDR3 has 13 residues. Germline V CDR1 and CDR2: DFQATT, SNEGSKA (reference sequence). In DNA, the CDR3 is TGCAGTGCTAGAGGGGGGCCTAATGAAAAACTGTTTTTT. Amino acids: CSARGGPNEKLFF.

Many counts were recorded for this clonotype. This chain links TRBV27 with TRBJ2-7; D possibly corresponds to TRBD2 (6 bases). Trimming pared 6 bases from V and 4 bases from J, leaving 13 bases between. The CDR3 totals 13 residues. Germline values: CDR1 MNHEY, CDR2 SMNVEV (reference sequence). CDR3 amino acids: CASSPTSIYEQYF. The CDR3 DNA is TGTGCCAGCAGCCCGACTAGTATTTACGAGCAGTACTTC.

The rearrangement joins TRBV12-3 or TRBV12-4 to TRBJ2-2, with D perhaps TRBD2 (7 bases). The CDR3 has 13 amino acids. The V and J ends lost 8 bases and 3 bases respectively, with 10 bases between them. In DNA, the CDR3 is TGTGCCAGCGGGGGGGGCTACACCGGGGAGCTGTTTTTT. This sequence encodes CASGGGYTGELFF.

V gene TRBV5-1 combines with J gene TRBJ1-1, with D unclear. Trimming stripped 4 bases from V and 4 bases from J, with 17 bases between. CDR1 is SGHRS, CDR2 YFSETQ, per germline. The CDR3 length is 15 residues. The CDR3 DNA reads TGCGCCAGCAGCCTGCCCTTAGCTGGGAGCACTGAAGCTTTCTTT. Its translation: CASSLPLAGSTEAFF. The whole variable domain, remainder taken from reference TRBV5-1 and TRBJ1-1, is KAGVTQTPRYLIKTRGQQVTLSCSPISGHRSVSWYQQTPGQGLQFLFEYFSETQRNKGNFPGRFSGRQFSNSRSEMNVSTLELGDSALYLCASSLPLAGSTEAFFGQGTRLTVV.

This clonotype came up many times. This chain connects TRBV9 to TRBJ1-2; D gene ambiguous. This CDR3 spans 13 amino acids. CDR1 SGDLS and CDR2 YYNGEE come from the germline V gene. V shed 2 bases and J shed 5 bases, with 10 bases lying between them. The CDR3, as DNA: TGTGCCAGCAGCGTCAGTGCAGATTATGGCTACACCTTC. Translating it yields CASSVSADYGYTF.

This clonotype was counted only a few times. The rearrangement links TRBV29-1 to TRBJ2-7, with 8 bases matching TRBD2. The CDR3 sequence is 16 residues long. Trimming cost V 2 bases and J 2 bases; bases outside gene matches: 11. Per germline, CDR1 SQVTM and CDR2 ANQGSEA. CDR3 sequence (DNA): TGCAGCGTTGAATATTTGAAAAGCGGGAGACCCTACGAGCAGTACTTC. It encodes CSVEYLKSGRPYEQYF.

In regard to this clonotype: A read error may be the cause here, since a much bigger clone is one base away. V and J are TRBV6-2 or TRBV6-3 and TRBJ2-1; TRBD1 might be the D (6 bases). The CDR3 is 11 amino acids. The V gene's germline CDR1 is MNHEY and CDR2 SVGEGT. The chain's CDR3 is CASSWDKEQFF. As DNA, the CDR3 is TGTGCCAGCAGTTGGGACAAAGAGCAGTTCTTC.

The sample holds a few counts of this clonotype. This chain joins TRBV27 and TRBJ1-4, with no clear D. Trimming pared 5 bases from V and 4 bases from J, leaving 14 bases between. Germline assignment: CDR1 MNHEY and CDR2 SMNVEV (reference sequence). The CDR3 totals 15 residues. The CDR3 is CASSPVSPDNEKLFF. CDR3 nucleotide sequence: TGTGCCAGCAGTCCCGTGTCGCCCGATAATGAAAAACTGTTTTTT.